A single sample gave rise to the 9 T cell receptor beta chains below, sequenced in a study of OX40 agonist ivuxolimab in advanced cancers. Assay used: immunoSEQ multiplex PCR; TCRdb lists only in-frame clones, some missing. This repertoire shows around 40,000 clones, around nine tenths found once; its top ten account for around 13%. The source was CD4+ or CD8+ T cells sorted from blood, collected in a trial of the OX40 agonist ivuxolimab. These receptors were collected from an adult with an advanced solid tumor such as melanoma, head and neck, liver or kidney cancer.

In this sample, this clone turned up once. V and J are TRBV6-6 and TRBJ2-7; D remains ambiguous. The germline CDR1 and CDR2 sequences are MNHNY and SVGAGI (reference sequence). The CDR3 is 11 residues long. V lost 4 bases, J lost 3 bases, and 4 bases lay in between. The chain's CDR3 is CASSLVYEQYF. CDR3 bases: TGTGCCAGCAGTTTGGTCTACGAGCAGTACTTC.

The genes are TRBV19 and TRBJ2-7; D is ambiguous. V shed 7 bases and J shed 3 bases, with 13 bases lying between them. CDR3 length: 13 amino acids. Per the germline V gene, CDR1 is LNHDA and CDR2 is SQIVND (reference sequence). The CDR3 protein is CASKGRSVYEQYF. The CDR3 DNA sequence: TGTGCCAGTAAGGGCCGGTCCGTCTACGAGCAGTACTTC.

The chain is built from TRBV5-5 and TRBJ1-6, with D possibly TRBD1 on 5 matching bases. Trimming left V 0 bases short and J 10 bases short, with 11 bases between. CDR1 and CDR2 from the germline V gene are SGHKS and YYEKEE (reference sequence). The length of the CDR3 is 14 residues. The CDR3 spells CASSLGGGKSPLHF. Written as DNA, the CDR3 is TGTGCCAGCAGCTTGGGCGGGGGAAAATCACCCCTCCACTTT.

This chain connects TRBV7-8 to TRBJ2-3, with D perhaps matching TRBD2 (6 bases). From germline, CDR1 is SGHVS and CDR2 FQNEAQ. This CDR3 contains 16 residues. V was cut by 3 bases and J by 4 bases, with 17 bases left in between. Here the CDR3 reads CASSLAPERVPDTQYF. The CDR3 nucleotides are TGTGCCAGCAGCTTGGCTCCGGAGCGGGTCCCAGATACGCAGTATTTT.

The chain uses TRBV27 and TRBJ1-5; D possibly corresponds to TRBD1 (5 bases). This CDR3 is 14 amino acids long. Germline CDR1 is MNHEY and CDR2 is SMNVEV (reference sequence). The V and J ends lost 3 bases and 5 bases respectively, with 11 bases between them. In nucleotides, the CDR3 is TGTGCCAGCAGTTTGGGGCCGGGGGATCAGCCCCAGCATTTT. Residues: CASSLGPGDQPQHF.

This clone has a single count. The V and J genes are TRBV30 and TRBJ2-3; 15 bases are a match to TRBD2. Germline-derived CDR1 and CDR2 are GTSNPN and SVGIG (reference sequence). The trim removed 5 bases at V and 2 bases at J, leaving 8 bases unmatched. This CDR3 is 17 amino acids long. CDR3 residues: CAWAGLAGGRVTDTQYF. The CDR3 DNA follows: TGTGCCTGGGCGGGACTAGCGGGAGGCCGGGTCACAGATACGCAGTATTTT.

This sequence joins TRBV7-2 and TRBJ1-2, with D perhaps TRBD1 (5 bases). From germline, CDR1 is SGHTA and CDR2 FQGNSA. Trimming took 7 bases from V and 6 from J, leaving 15 bases between them. CDR3 length: 13 amino acids. The CDR3 DNA follows: TGTGCCAGCAACCTAGGGGCATTGGATGGCTACACCTTC. It encodes CASNLGALDGYTF.

V is TRBV19 and J is TRBJ2-7, with D tentatively TRBD1 or TRBD2 (5 bases each). CDR3 length: 15 residues. The V end was cut by 3 bases, the J end by 6 bases, with 18 bases between. CDR1 and CDR2 (germline): LNHDA, SQIVND (reference sequence). The CDR3 coding sequence is TGTGCCAGTAGTATCCCCCGGGACGGTCTTGGCGAGCAGTACTTC. Its translation: CASSIPRDGLGEQYF.

This chain connects TRBV27 to TRBJ1-2, with D possibly being TRBD1 (6 bases). From germline, CDR1 is MNHEY and CDR2 SMNVEV (reference sequence). V shed 6 bases and J shed 4 bases, with 21 bases lying between them. CDR3 length: 16 amino acids. The CDR3 bases are TGTGCCAGCAGGACTCCGGGGGCAGGGGAGTCCTATGGCTACACCTTC. Its translation: CASRTPGAGESYGYTF.